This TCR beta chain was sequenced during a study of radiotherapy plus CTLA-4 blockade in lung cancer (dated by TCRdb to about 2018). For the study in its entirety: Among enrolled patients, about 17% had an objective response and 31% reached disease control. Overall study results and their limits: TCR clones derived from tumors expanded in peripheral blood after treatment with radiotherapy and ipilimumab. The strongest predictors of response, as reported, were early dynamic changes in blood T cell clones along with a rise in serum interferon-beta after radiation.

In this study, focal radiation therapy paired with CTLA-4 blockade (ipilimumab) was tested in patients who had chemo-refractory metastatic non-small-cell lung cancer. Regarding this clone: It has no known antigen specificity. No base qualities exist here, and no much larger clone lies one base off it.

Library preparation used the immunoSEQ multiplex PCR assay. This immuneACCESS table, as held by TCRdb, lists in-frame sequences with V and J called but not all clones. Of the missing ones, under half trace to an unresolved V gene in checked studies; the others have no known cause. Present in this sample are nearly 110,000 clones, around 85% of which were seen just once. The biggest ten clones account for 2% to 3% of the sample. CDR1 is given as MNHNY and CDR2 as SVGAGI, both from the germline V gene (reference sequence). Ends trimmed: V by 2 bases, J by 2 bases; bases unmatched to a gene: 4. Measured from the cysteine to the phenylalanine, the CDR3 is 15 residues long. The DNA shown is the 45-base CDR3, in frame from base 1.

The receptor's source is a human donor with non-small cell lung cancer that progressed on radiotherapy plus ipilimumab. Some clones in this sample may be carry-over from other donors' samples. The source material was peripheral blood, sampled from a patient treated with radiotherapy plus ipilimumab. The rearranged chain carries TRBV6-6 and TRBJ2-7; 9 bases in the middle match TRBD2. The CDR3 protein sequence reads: CASSYSSGGPYEQYF. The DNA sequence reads TGTGCCAGCAGTTACAGTAGCGGGGGACCCTACGAGCAGTACTTC.